This TCR beta chain was profiled in a study of T cell repertoires in cytomegalovirus infection. This CDR3 spans 13 amino acids. The germline V gene encodes CDR1 SGHRS and CDR2 YFSETQ. V shed 2 bases and J shed 11 bases, with 14 bases lying between them. One entry per CDR3 protein, called by TCRdb with MiXCR from the reads. Of some 390,000 distinct CDR3 sequences listed, less than 20% are singletons. This clonotype has only a few counts. Sequencing input: PBMCs. This chain joins TRBV5-1 and TRBJ2-4; D possibly corresponds to TRBD2 (5 bases). The TCR originated in a human donor in good health (CMV status not recorded). Some clones in this sample may be carry-over from other donors' samples. CDR3 bases: TGCGCCAGCAGCTTAGGGCGGGCCAGCGTTCAGTACTTC. It is translated as CASSLGRASVQYF.